This section outlines one TCR beta chain sequence together with its context. Its cognate antigen is unknown. This sample was included in a study of shared clonotypes between healthy human individuals. For the study at large: The people who gave samples were a couple of women and a few men aged 18 to 49. Findings and caveats of the study: In having few donors, the study represented limited genetic and exposure-history diversity.

It was across several immunoSEQ plates that each subset's genomic DNA was evenly split. Libraries were prepared by immunoSEQ multiplex PCR; TCRdb keeps only in-frame clonotypes and omits some of them. The sample records 550,000 to 600,000 clones, around 81% being singletons. With unsorted samples, genomic DNA was obtained from tens of millions of PBMCs. Sequencing was performed on PBMCs. The sequence derives from a middle-aged woman in good health. Some clones in this sample may be carry-over from other donors' samples.

This CDR3 reads CASSRHAAQGTAGELFF. The DNA for the CDR3 is TGTGCCAGTAGCCGCCACGCAGCACAAGGGACTGCCGGGGAGCTGTTTTTT. J is TRBJ2-2 and V is TRBV19; a weak D match, TRBD2 (6 bases). The CDR3 is 17 residues long. Germline V lookup: CDR1 LNHDA, CDR2 SQIVND (reference sequence). With 6 bases removed from V and 6 bases from J, the gap between germline ends came to 23 bases.